What follows are 20 T cell receptor beta chains derived from one specimen sequenced in a study of beta chain features in type 1 diabetes. What these receptors recognize is not known. TCRB transcripts that were expressed got sequenced, as all of the isolated RNA had been reverse transcribed. Repertoires were generated with immunoSEQ multiplex PCR, while TCRdb's copy carries only in-frame clones and drops some. Of roughly 730,000 clones in the sample, under 15% were seen once. The study, taken as a whole, reports: All four CD4+ subsets of Type 1 diabetes patients contained TCRB CDR3s that were moderately but significantly shorter.

Sequencing was carried out using naive CD4+ T cells from blood. These TCRs come from a man younger than 35 with type 1 diabetes.

The CDR3 DNA reads as TGTGCCAGCAGCCAAGAGGGGGCCGCGCGAAGCTACACCTTC. Its translation: CASSQEGAARSYTF. This chain uses TRBV4-2 with TRBJ1-2, with D perhaps TRBD1 (6 bases). The germline V and J ends were trimmed by 0 bases and 9 bases, with 14 bases remaining between them. There are 14 residues in the CDR3. From germline, CDR1 is LGHNA and CDR2 YNFKEQ.

This clone was detected only a few times. The V call is TRBV6-5, the J call TRBJ1-2; perhaps TRBD1 as D (6 bases). The CDR3 is made up of 13 amino acids. Germline CDR1 is MNHEY and CDR2 is SVGAGI. Trimming pared 5 bases from V and 5 bases from J, leaving 12 bases between. Here the CDR3 DNA reads TGTGCCAGCAGTATACAGGGAGCGTATGGCTACACCTTC. Its protein product is CASSIQGAYGYTF.

The chain is built from TRBV7-2 and TRBJ1-4; 9 positions agree with TRBD1. The trim removed 6 bases at V and 4 bases at J, leaving 6 bases unmatched. Germline loops: CDR1 SGHTA, CDR2 FQGNSA. The CDR3 runs to 15 residues. The CDR3 sequence is CASRPQGAGNEKLFF. DNA for the CDR3: TGTGCCAGCAGGCCACAGGGGGCGGGTAATGAAAAACTGTTTTTT.

V is TRBV14 and J is TRBJ2-7; D remains unclear. V was trimmed by 4 bases and J by 7 bases, leaving 8 bases between them. Germline V gene lookup returns CDR1 SGHDN and CDR2 FVKESK. CDR3 length: 11 amino acids. The CDR3 nucleotides are TGTGCCAGCAGCCGGAGTTGGGAGCAGTACTTC. Residues: CASSRSWEQYF.

This clone showed up just a few times. Different DNA sequences within this sample yield the same CDR3. The CDR3 nucleotides are TGTGCCATCAGTGGACTTAACACTGAAGCTTTCTTT. Protein: CAISGLNTEAFF. This chain uses TRBV10-3 with TRBJ1-1, with D hard to call. V was clipped by 4 bases and J by 2 bases, with 5 bases between them. This CDR3 spans 12 amino acids. Germline V CDR1 and CDR2: ENHRY, SYGVKD.

A word on this clone: Other DNA sequences in this sample translate to the same CDR3. V is TRBV18 and J is TRBJ2-2; TRBD1 matches 8 bases. The CDR3 runs 15 residues. Germline V gene data show CDR1 as KGHSH and CDR2 as LQKENI. V dropped 3 bases and J dropped 1; count of bases not matched to a gene: 1. As DNA, the CDR3 is TGTGCCAGCTCACCCGGGACAGGGAACACCGGGGAGCTGTTTTTT. Translated, it gives CASSPGTGNTGELFF. Variable domain in full (rest from reference TRBV18 and TRBJ2-2): NAGVMQNPRHLVRRRGQEARLRCSPMKGHSHVYWYRQLPEEGLKFMVYLQKENIIDESGMPKERFSAEFPKEGPSILRIQQVVRGDSAAYFCASSPGTGNTGELFFGEGSRLTVL.

This clone was counted only a few times. The J gene is TRBJ2-3, the V gene TRBV14; D is possibly TRBD2 (5 bases). The V end lost 4 bases, the J end lost 2 bases, and 10 bases lay between the germline ends. This CDR3 spans 14 amino acids. The V gene's germline CDR1 is SGHDN and CDR2 FVKESK. The CDR3 loop reads CASSRGSSTDTQYF. DNA for the CDR3: TGTGCCAGCAGCCGAGGGTCCTCCACAGATACGCAGTATTTT.

This clone was seen a few times. The chain recombines TRBV6-5 with TRBJ2-7; D not resolved. Germline V lookup: CDR1 MNHEY, CDR2 SVGAGI. The CDR3 length is 14 residues. Trimming stripped 6 bases from V and 2 bases from J, with 14 bases between. CDR3 amino acids: CASRSQPGPYEQYF. CDR3 sequence (DNA): TGTGCCAGCAGATCACAGCCCGGTCCCTACGAGCAGTACTTC.

This clone was observed a few times. The V call is TRBV6-1, the J call TRBJ1-5, with D possibly matching TRBD1 (5 bases). The CDR3 runs 13 residues. Germline loops: CDR1 MNHNS, CDR2 SASEGT. V lost 4 bases and J 1 base, leaving 5 bases between the germline ends. The chain's CDR3 is CASSGQSNQPQHF. The CDR3 coding sequence is TGTGCCAGCAGTGGACAGAGCAATCAGCCCCAGCATTTT.

The sample holds a few counts of this clone. The rearrangement uses TRBV6-1 and TRBJ1-5; D call uncertain. The V gene lost 2 bases and the J gene lost 0 bases, with 8 bases spanning the gap. CDR1 MNHNS and CDR2 SASEGT come from the germline V gene. The CDR3 covers 15 residues. As DNA, the CDR3 is TGTGCCAGCAGTGAAAACGTCTATAGCAATCAGCCCCAGCATTTT. As protein: CASSENVYSNQPQHF.

This clone was found a few times. J is TRBJ2-3 and V is TRBV15; D perhaps matches TRBD1 (5 bases). With 1 base removed from V and 4 bases from J, the gap between germline ends came to 9 bases. The CDR3 is 14 amino acids. CDR1 and CDR2 (germline): LNHNV, YYDKDF (reference sequence). The CDR3 reads CATSRVGDADTQYF. CDR3 coding DNA: TGTGCCACCAGCAGAGTAGGGGATGCAGATACGCAGTATTTT.

This clone turned up a few times. The chain joins TRBV5-1 to TRBJ2-1, with TRBD2 matching 7 bases. The CDR3 extends over 17 amino acids. The germline CDR1 and CDR2 sequences are SGHRS and YFSETQ. The V gene end was trimmed by 3 bases and the J gene end by 4 bases; junction bases not matched to a gene: 13. Here the CDR3 reads CASSWDSGTILYNEQFF. The CDR3 DNA reads as TGCGCCAGCAGCTGGGACTCCGGGACTATATTGTACAATGAGCAGTTCTTC.

The rearrangement uses TRBV30 and TRBJ1-5; TRBD1 is a possible D gene (5 bases). CDR3 size: 13 residues. Germline-derived CDR1 and CDR2 are GTSNPN and SVGIG (reference sequence). Trimming removed 1 base at V and 5 bases at J, with 9 bases between. In DNA form, the CDR3 reads TGTGCCTGGAGTGCTGACAGTGATCAGCCCCAGCATTTT. This sequence encodes CAWSADSDQPQHF. Based on the CDR3 plus reference TRBV30 and TRBJ1-5, the full variable domain is SQTIHQWPATLVQPVGSPLSLECTVEGTSNPNLYWYRQAAGRGLQLLFYSVGIGQISSEVPQNLSASRPQDRQFILSSKKLLLSDSGFYLCAWSADSDQPQHFGDGTRLSIL.

This clone was seen a handful of times. In nucleotides, the CDR3 is TGTGCCAGCAGCGGCCCGGGTGGGGTCGGGGAGACCCAGTACTTC. Amino acid sequence: CASSGPGGVGETQYF. This chain uses TRBV9 with TRBJ2-5; D unclear. The CDR3 spans 15 residues. Germline V gives CDR1 SGDLS, CDR2 YYNGEE. V was clipped by 3 bases and J by 5 bases, with 17 bases between them. The full variable domain, rest sourced from reference TRBV9 and TRBJ2-5, is DSGVTQTPKHLITATGQRVTLRCSPRSGDLSVYWYQQSLDQGLQFLIQYYNGEERAKGNILERFSAQQFPDLHSELNLSSLELGDSALYFCASSGPGGVGETQYFGPGTRLLVL.

In this sample, this clone turned up a few times. DNA for the CDR3: TGTGCCAGCAGCCCGCCGGACAGGGAGAATTCACCCCTCCACTTT. This translates into CASSPPDRENSPLHF. The chain couples TRBV7-2 to TRBJ1-6; 8 nucleotides match TRBD1. With 5 bases clipped from V and 7 bases from J, the junction kept 7 bases outside the gene matches. The germline CDR1 and CDR2 sequences are SGHTA and FQGNSA. The CDR3 loop spans 15 amino acids.

This clone has more than one count but fewer than ten. Other DNA sequences in the sample encode the same CDR3. The V and J genes are TRBV29-1 and TRBJ1-1; D unresolved. Germline V CDR1 and CDR2: SQVTM, ANQGSEA. Trimming removed 2 bases from V and 0 bases from J, with 10 bases in between. The CDR3 extends over 14 amino acids. The CDR3 is CSVERRLMNTEAFF. The CDR3 DNA sequence: TGCAGCGTTGAAAGGCGGCTCATGAACACTGAAGCTTTCTTT.

The CDR3 loop is CASSLNSGGSSDTQYF. The CDR3 DNA is TGCGCCAGCAGCTTGAATAGCGGGGGGTCCTCAGATACGCAGTATTTT. The chain recombines TRBV5-1 with TRBJ2-3, with 10 bases fitting TRBD2. Per the germline V gene, CDR1 is SGHRS and CDR2 is YFSETQ. V trimming: 1 base; J trimming: 4 bases; junction bases outside the gene matches: 6. CDR3 length: 16 residues.

The J gene is TRBJ2-5, the V gene TRBV4-2; 8 bases line up with TRBD2. CDR1 LGHNA and CDR2 YNFKEQ come from the germline V gene. This CDR3 is 17 amino acids long. Losses at the gene ends were 4 bases for V and 1 base for J; bases not matched to a gene: 11. CDR3 protein: CASSLGVAGNTQETQYF. The CDR3 DNA sequence: TGTGCCAGCAGCCTTGGGGTAGCGGGGAATACCCAAGAGACCCAGTACTTC.

This clone was recorded a few times. The chain carries TRBV6-1 and TRBJ2-5; D remains unclear. Germline CDR1 is MNHNS and CDR2 is SASEGT. Trimming removed 4 bases from V and 0 bases from J, with 3 bases in between. This CDR3 has 12 residues. The DNA of the CDR3 is TGTGCCAGCAGTGCCCACCAAGAGACCCAGTACTTC. It is translated as CASSAHQETQYF.

V usage is TRBV2 and J usage is TRBJ2-7; D is undetermined. This CDR3 is built from 12 residues. V lost 4 bases and J lost 2, with 6 bases in between. Germline-derived CDR1 and CDR2 are SNHLY and FYNNEI. The CDR3 loop reads CASSAETYEQYF. DNA of the CDR3: TGTGCCAGCAGTGCGGAGACCTACGAGCAGTACTTC.